A selection of T cell receptor beta chains follows, all from one sample in a study of CD8 T cells in ankylosing spondylitis. TCRdb recomputed calls from the 5' RACE reads with MiXCR, one row per CDR3 protein. The sample shows 700,000 to 850,000 distinct CDR3 sequences, 12% of them seen only once. The material sequenced was blood, either unsorted or a sorted T cell fraction (not recorded which). These receptors all stem from a male donor with ankylosing spondylitis. The CDR3 runs from the conserved cysteine through the conserved F or W. D genes are given only for firm matches. Part of the rows lack a size; the others show once, few, many or a class for expanded clones.

clone_size	v_call	j_call	d_call	cdr3_aa	cdr3_nt
few	TRBV2	TRBJ2-3	NA	CASSPWDSTDTQYF	TGTGCCAGCAGTCCTTGGGACAGCACAGATACGCAGTATTTT
many	TRBV27	TRBJ1-5	NA	CASSLEGRSYQPQHF	TGTGCCAGCAGTTTAGAGGGCAGGAGTTATCAGCCCCAGCATTTT
NA	TRBV12-3/TRBV12-4	TRBJ1-2	TRBD1	CASSPSGQGGGYTF	TGTGCCAGCAGTCCGTCGGGACAGGGAGGTGGCTACACCTTC
NA	TRBV5-1	TRBJ2-7	NA	CASSWTDSSYEQYF	TGCGCCAGCAGTTGGACAGATAGCTCCTACGAGCAGTACTTC
NA	TRBV20-1	TRBJ2-5	NA	CSARGAPRETQYF	TGCAGTGCTAGAGGAGCCCCTCGGGAGACCCAGTACTTC
few	TRBV3-1	TRBJ2-1	NA	CASSHGDTYNEQFF	TGTGCCAGCAGCCATGGAGACACCTACAATGAGCAGTTCTTC
few	TRBV7-2	TRBJ2-7	NA	CASSIRRQSYEQYF	TGTGCCAGCAGCATCCGGAGGCAGTCCTACGAGCAGTACTTC
many	TRBV20-1	TRBJ2-2	NA	CSASSAIAGELFF	TGCAGTGCTAGCTCCGCGATTGCCGGGGAGCTGTTTTTT
many	TRBV20-1	TRBJ1-1	TRBD1	CSAPDRVVNTEAFF	TGCAGTGCCCCCGACAGGGTGGTGAACACTGAAGCTTTCTTT
few	TRBV15	TRBJ1-6	NA	CATSRGQVSGSPLHF	TGTGCCACCAGCAGAGGACAGGTTTCGGGATCACCCCTCCACTTT
many	TRBV12-3/TRBV12-4	TRBJ2-2	NA	CATSPPTGYTGELFF	TGTGCCACCTCGCCCCCTACAGGGTACACCGGGGAGCTGTTTTTT
few	TRBV7-3	TRBJ1-1	NA	CASSVLRVINTEAFF	TGTGCCAGCAGCGTCTTACGGGTCATTAACACTGAAGCTTTCTTT
few	TRBV20-1	TRBJ1-5	NA	CSARSLVGNQPQHF	TGCAGTGCACGGTCTCTGGTAGGCAATCAGCCCCAGCATTTT
NA	TRBV27	TRBJ2-7	TRBD2	CASRNRLAGGTTYEQYF	TGTGCCAGCAGAAATCGACTAGCGGGGGGTACCACCTACGAGCAGTACTTC
many	TRBV20-1	TRBJ2-1	TRBD2	CSADREAGGPFNYYNEQFF	TGCAGTGCTGATCGCGAAGCGGGAGGGCCTTTTAACTACTACAATGAGCAGTTCTTC
many	TRBV29-1	TRBJ1-1	TRBD1	CSGRTGANTEAFF	TGCAGCGGACGGACAGGGGCGAACACTGAAGCTTTCTTT
NA	TRBV6-2/TRBV6-3	TRBJ1-1	NA	CASCTETFTSGTEAFF	TGTGCCAGCTGCACTGAAACGTTTACTTCGGGCACTGAAGCTTTCTTT
NA	TRBV29-1	TRBJ2-1	NA	CSVQAQGLHEQFF	TGCAGCGTCCAGGCCCAAGGCCTCCATGAGCAGTTCTTC
few	TRBV5-1	TRBJ1-1	TRBD1	CASRVGQGAMNTEAFF	TGCGCCAGCAGAGTAGGACAGGGGGCAATGAACACTGAAGCTTTCTTT
few	TRBV9	TRBJ1-1	TRBD1	CASSVTGQGAEAFF	TGTGCCAGCAGCGTTACGGGACAGGGGGCTGAAGCTTTCTTT
many	TRBV7-8	TRBJ2-7	NA	CASSPREGAYEQYF	TGTGCCAGCAGCCCCCGTGAAGGCGCCTACGAGCAGTACTTC
few	TRBV7-2	TRBJ2-1	TRBD1	CASSRILGGDEQFF	TGTGCCAGCAGCCGCATATTAGGGGGCGATGAGCAGTTCTTC
NA	TRBV11-1	TRBJ1-2	NA	CASSAESIGRTYGYTF	TGTGCCAGCAGCGCAGAGTCAATCGGCAGGACATATGGCTACACCTTC
many	TRBV20-1	TRBJ2-3	TRBD2	CSAETSGGASDTQYF	TGCAGTGCGGAAACTAGCGGGGGGGCCTCAGATACGCAGTATTTT
NA	TRBV18	TRBJ2-1	NA	CASSPTVADYNEQFF	TGTGCCAGCTCACCAACTGTAGCGGACTACAATGAGCAGTTCTTC
NA	TRBV4-3	TRBJ2-1	NA	CASSQEEGGPNEQFF	TGCGCCAGCAGCCAAGAAGAAGGCGGACCCAATGAGCAGTTCTTC
NA	TRBV20-1	TRBJ2-1	TRBD2	CSARLAGLNEQFF	TGCAGTGCTAGACTAGCGGGGCTCAATGAGCAGTTCTTC
few	TRBV7-2	TRBJ2-7	TRBD2	CASSLARGLLAGTYEQYF	TGTGCCAGCAGCTTAGCGAGGGGTTTACTAGCGGGGACCTACGAGCAGTACTTC
few	TRBV4-3	TRBJ2-6	NA	CASSQEGSGANVLTF	TGCGCCAGCAGCCAAGAGGGATCTGGGGCCAACGTCCTGACTTTC
NA	TRBV3-1	TRBJ2-2	NA	CASSQDGRSGELFF	TGTGCCAGCAGCCAAGATGGAAGGTCCGGGGAGCTGTTTTTT
NA	TRBV5-4	TRBJ2-7	TRBD1	CASSATGTVIF	TGTGCCAGCAGCGCTACCGGGACAGTGATCTTC
few	TRBV5-1	TRBJ1-1	NA	CASSLRDPFEAFF	TGCGCCAGCAGCCTAAGGGACCCCTTTGAAGCTTTCTTT
once	TRBV7-2	TRBJ2-3	NA	CASRGGWGAQDTQYF	TGTGCCAGCAGGGGAGGGTGGGGGGCCCAAGATACGCAGTATTTT
many	TRBV20-1	TRBJ1-1	NA	CSARVSLNTEAFF	TGCAGTGCTAGAGTTAGTCTGAACACTGAAGCTTTCTTT
many	TRBV12-3/TRBV12-4	TRBJ2-7	NA	CASSSLGTNEQYF	TGTGCCAGCAGTTCCCTCGGGACAAACGAGCAGTACTTC
many	TRBV12-3/TRBV12-4	TRBJ2-7	NA	CASSLGGWRYEQYF	TGTGCCAGCAGTTTAGGAGGGTGGAGGTACGAGCAGTACTTC
few	TRBV9	TRBJ2-7	NA	CASSVGSRVPYEQYF	TGTGCCAGCAGCGTGGGGAGCAGGGTCCCCTACGAGCAGTACTTC
NA	TRBV6-2/TRBV6-3	TRBJ2-4	NA	CASCKTLTAKNIQYF	TGTGCCAGTTGTAAGACGCTTACAGCCAAAAACATTCAGTACTTC
NA	TRBV7-9	TRBJ1-5	NA	CASSLGVGHSNQPQHF	TGTGCCAGCAGCTTGGGGGTGGGGCATAGCAATCAGCCCCAGCATTTT
few	TRBV15	TRBJ2-7	TRBD1	CATSRRTGAYEQYF	TGTGCCACCAGCAGGAGGACAGGGGCCTACGAGCAGTACTTC
few	TRBV5-1	TRBJ2-7	NA	CASSTGRPSSYEQYF	TGCGCCAGCAGCACTGGACGGCCGAGCTCCTACGAGCAGTACTTC
NA	TRBV18	TRBJ2-2	NA	CASSPRVGVVHGELFF	TGTGCCAGCTCACCACGAGTGGGAGTGGTCCACGGGGAGCTGTTTTTT